This TCR beta chain was documented in a study of T cells in localized non-small cell lung cancer (dated by TCRdb to 2020 to 2021). For the wider study: Comparing tumors with uninvolved tumor-adjacent lungs, the study looked at the T cell repertoires of about 240 patients with early-stage NSCLC. Of the NSCLC patients, around 140 were male and approximately 97 were female, and the mean age was approximately 66 years. The cohort consisted of approximately 240 treatment-naive NSCLC patients whose localized lung tumors had been resected.

As encoded in the germline V gene, CDR1 is LGHNT while CDR2 is FRNRAP. Trimming takes 0 bases from V and 5 bases from J, and the germline ends sit 7 bases apart. The CDR3 numbers 14 residues from cysteine through phenylalanine. Of the read, only the CDR3 DNA is kept; its 42 bases are in frame from base 1. Details on this clone: Its specific antigen is unknown. Within one base of it there is no much larger clone, and no base qualities were kept.

At diagnosis, tumor, uninvolved tumor-adjacent lung and peripheral blood were collected and then preserved as a mix of FFPE and fresh-frozen material. For TCR repertoire profiling, blood samples were analyzed in the form of peripheral blood mononuclear cells. General conclusions and limits of the study: Because multi-region tumor sequencing was not done, intratumor heterogeneity could not be ruled out. Longer overall survival was associated with higher blood T cell density, whereas shorter survival was associated with higher adjacent-lung clonality. A median of approximately 53 of the top 100 tumor clones turned up in the paired uninvolved adjacent lung, and about 28 of those clones also ranked among the top 100 of that same adjacent lung. Uninvolved tumor-adjacent lung showed the highest T cell clonality, higher than tumor, which suggests more focused antigenic responses in the uninvolved tumor-adjacent lung. Because the study design was exploratory, TCR variables were selected using unadjusted p-values without false-discovery rate correction.

The immunoSEQ Assay was used to sequence TCR beta CDR3 regions from DNA. Regarding the original processing steps: T cell density was computed as TCR beta template counts normalized to usable DNA estimated by amplifying housekeeping genes. Using the preseqR package, richness was estimated by extrapolating to 120,000 templates for tissue samples and 400,000 templates for PBMC samples. Clonality was defined by subtracting Pielou's evenness from one. To identify tissue-enriched TCRs, differential abundance testing was run on productive amino-acid clonotypes with a minimum total count of 5 and an alpha of 0.1. The Jaccard Index and the Morisita Overlap Index were used to measure how much the repertoires overlapped between compartments. GLIPH grouped TCR beta CDR3s together with public tetramer-defined viral CDR3s, and a viral motif had to include at least three viral sequences and also show V-gene enrichment. What TCRdb holds here is the immuneACCESS table cut down to in-frame rearrangements. Part of the clones is not present; checked against another copy, under half of the missing clones reflect an unresolved V gene, and the others are unexplained. The V and J calls and the clone size are those of that table, but D and trimming were determined from the DNA. The sample has around 92,000 clones on record, roughly 91% of them singletons. The ten top clones hold approximately 4% of the sample.

The sequencing used PBMCs, collected before any cancer treatment. This receptor chain uses TRBV12-5 and TRBJ2-2; TRBD2 is a possible D gene, resting on 5 matching bases. The receptor was isolated from a woman aged 40-75 years with stage II squamous cell lung carcinoma. The bases are TGTGCTAGTGGTTTGGTACGAGGGACCGGGGAGCTGTTTTTT. Translated, this is CASGLVRGTGELFF.